This T cell receptor beta chain was identified during a study of regulatory T cells in long-lasting Graves disease (dated by TCRdb to the early 2020s). Some background on the complete study: In the newly diagnosed Graves' disease group, patients had been taking antithyroid drugs for less than 3 months. Peripheral blood TCR sequencing and RNA sequencing compared persistent Graves' disease patients with newly diagnosed Graves' disease patients. The study was conducted in China and was registered as a clinical trial. A total of 35 or so samples underwent TCR sequencing: some 13 from persistent and 20 from newly diagnosed Graves' disease patients.

The time point label, read with the paper, signifies: newly diagnosed GD, antithyroid drugs for less than 3 months. RNA was extracted from PBMCs in TRIzol for both TCR sequencing and RNA sequencing. The diagnosis of Graves' disease was made according to American Thyroid Association guidelines. The patients came from an endocrinology department in Xi'an, China. Each patient gave approximately 9.7 milliliters of peripheral blood, collected in an EDTA anticoagulant tube. Ficoll Paque Plus density gradient separation was used to isolate PBMCs, and no further T cell sorting was done. An Agilent 2100 Bioanalyzer and agarose gel were used to check RNA quality, and a NanoDrop 2000 was used to measure RNA concentration. The sample holds a few counts of this clonotype. Its antigen specificity is not known. Base qualities are missing; no much larger clone stands one base away. Points the paper makes about the study in general: Patients with persistent disease shared more public clonotypes (around 2,500) than newly diagnosed patients did (approximately 970). Compared with newly diagnosed patients, patients with persistent Graves' disease had lower TCR Shannon entropy and fewer highly expanded clones, which suggests clonal expansion. Persistent disease showed preferential use of TRBV28, TRBJ1-2 and TRBJ2-5, whereas newly diagnosed disease favored TRBV20-1 and TRBJ2-1. Sequencing and analysis were limited to the TCR beta chain. The authors acknowledged the small sample size as a limitation that may reduce accuracy. The study examined only peripheral blood because the primary lesion, thyroid tissue, could not be accessed.

The CDR3 holds 16 amino acids from the cysteine to the phenylalanine. The entry retains the CDR3 DNA only, 48 bases that are in frame from base 1. V is reduced by 7 bases and J by 6 bases, leaving a spacing of 22 bases between them. The library was built by means of multiplex PCR. TCRdb shows the sequencer as Illumina HiSeq 4000. CDR3 regions were amplified by Arm-PCR with iRepertoire HTBI primers to construct TCR beta libraries. Gel purification was performed on PCR products prior to sequencing. The study's processing was this. Across samples, about 63 TRBV and 15 or so TRBJ segments were identified and used for gene usage analysis of CDR3 amino acid clonotypes. Filtered high-quality paired reads were merged into contigs using COPE and FqMerger. BLAST was used to align contigs to IMGT TRBV, TRBD and TRBJ reference genes, and CDR3 was defined according to IMGT. Any clonotype with a frequency above 0.1% was counted as a highly expanded clone. Shannon entropy served as the measure of repertoire diversity, while the Gini coefficient captured V-J evenness. Clonotypes shared by more than one individual were considered public. TCRdb passed the public sequencing reads through fastp at Q25 and MiXCR, retaining productive beta sequences. One record per CDR3 amino acid sequence lists the most common genes and DNA. TCRdb's processing, not the authors', yielded these V and J calls. The sample contains 400,000 to 550,000 distinct CDR3 sequences, about 16% of them found a single time. Together, the top ten hold roughly 23% of the sample.

These data were likewise used in another study, on T cells in Graves' hyperthyroidism and ophthalmopathy. The other study reports the following: Graves' hyperthyroidism was defined as stable when no progression to ophthalmopathy occurred over 18 months of follow-up. The hyperthyroidism patients were between 18 and 65 years old and newly diagnosed, with a disease duration of less than 2 months. Any patient with an uncontrolled infection, another autoimmune disease, pregnancy or lactation was excluded. Clinical symptoms, serum thyroxine and TRAb, thyroid ultrasound, and orbital computed tomography formed the basis for the diagnoses. A first-round RT-PCR of the TCR CDR3 used the HTBI primer set with the Qiagen OneStep RT-PCR kit. Most expanded thyroid clonotypes (frequency above 0.001) were also detected in blood, a finding suggesting that blood repertoires may reflect thyroid immune responses. In cross-validation, a model built on a 13 V-J signature told ophthalmopathy apart from stable hyperthyroidism with approximately 91% sensitivity and about 81% specificity, and in testing the same model reached 80%/75%. In validation, the model predicted progression to ophthalmopathy a median of about 6 months before onset, with roughly 70% sensitivity and around 76% specificity. A discovery cohort of roughly 96 patients, 43 with Graves' ophthalmopathy and under 60 with stable Graves' hyperthyroidism, was used to find distinguishing TCR V-J signatures. Prospective prediction of ophthalmopathy was tested in an independent validation cohort of 18 to 20 hyperthyroidism patients and around 16 patients who later progressed to ophthalmopathy. For training and testing, the roughly 97 patients in the discovery cohort were randomly divided in a 7:3 ratio. The study also compared thyroid tissue and blood T-cell repertoires from roughly six Graves' hyperthyroidism patients. Following sampling, methimazole starting at 30 mg daily was given to hyperthyroidism patients, and high-dose intravenous methylprednisolone was given to ophthalmopathy patients. A second multiplex PCR round built the libraries, followed by size selection and purification. Sequencing of the libraries was done on an Illumina HiSeq2000 using paired-end 100 bp reads. SOAPnuke was used to process the raw data, throwing out any read that contained adapters or uncalled bases, had a mean Phred below 15, or lacked an exact constant-primer or identifier match. COPE v1.2.5 was used to merge the high-quality paired reads, and each unique nucleotide sequence was defined as a clonotype. MiTCR v1.1 was used to align the clonotypes against IMGT TRBV, TRBD and TRBJ reference segments. Analysis was restricted to V-J combinations with a frequency above 0.0001, which covered roughly 99% of repertoires. A TCS score was defined as the ratio of F50 (clonal expansion) to E x V (chaos), with BLOSUM62-based TCRdist applied between CDR3 peptides within each V-J. Welch's t-statistics and random forest reduced 500 to 550 V-J features to 10 to 15, which were used in a naive Bayes classifier (R e1071). No statistical method was used to fix the sample size in advance, and group allocation was not hidden from the investigators. TCR Vbeta CDR3 sequencing of 120 to 150 peripheral blood samples (over 40 ophthalmopathy, 70 to 85 hyperthyroidism and 17 progressor patients) is reported in the paper.

The sequenced sample was peripheral blood mononuclear cells (PBMCs), obtained at new diagnosis, from a patient treated with antithyroid drugs. The receptor chain draws on TRBV12-3 or TRBV12-4 and TRBJ2-1; TRBD1 is perhaps the D gene, given 6 matching bases. This clonotype was sampled from a woman under 30 with Graves disease. Donor details come from another sample of the same person, matched by shared clones. The nucleotide sequence reads TGTGCCAGCACTAAGAGAAGAGGACAGCCCCCCAATGAGCAGTTCTTC. The encoded protein is CASTKRRGQPPNEQFF.